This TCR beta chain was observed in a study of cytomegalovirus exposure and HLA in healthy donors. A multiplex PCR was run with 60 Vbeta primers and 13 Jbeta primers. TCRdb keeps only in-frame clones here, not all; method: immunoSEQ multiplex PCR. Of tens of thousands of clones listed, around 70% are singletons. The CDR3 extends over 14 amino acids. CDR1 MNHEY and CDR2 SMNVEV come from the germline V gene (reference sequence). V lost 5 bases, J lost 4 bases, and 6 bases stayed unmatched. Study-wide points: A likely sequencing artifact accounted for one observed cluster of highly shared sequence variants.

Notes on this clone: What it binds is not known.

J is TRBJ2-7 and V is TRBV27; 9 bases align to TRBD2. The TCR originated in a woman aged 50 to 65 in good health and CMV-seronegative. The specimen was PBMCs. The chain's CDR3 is CASSTLSGRYEQYF. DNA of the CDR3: TGTGCCAGCAGTACCCTTAGCGGGAGATACGAGCAGTACTTC.